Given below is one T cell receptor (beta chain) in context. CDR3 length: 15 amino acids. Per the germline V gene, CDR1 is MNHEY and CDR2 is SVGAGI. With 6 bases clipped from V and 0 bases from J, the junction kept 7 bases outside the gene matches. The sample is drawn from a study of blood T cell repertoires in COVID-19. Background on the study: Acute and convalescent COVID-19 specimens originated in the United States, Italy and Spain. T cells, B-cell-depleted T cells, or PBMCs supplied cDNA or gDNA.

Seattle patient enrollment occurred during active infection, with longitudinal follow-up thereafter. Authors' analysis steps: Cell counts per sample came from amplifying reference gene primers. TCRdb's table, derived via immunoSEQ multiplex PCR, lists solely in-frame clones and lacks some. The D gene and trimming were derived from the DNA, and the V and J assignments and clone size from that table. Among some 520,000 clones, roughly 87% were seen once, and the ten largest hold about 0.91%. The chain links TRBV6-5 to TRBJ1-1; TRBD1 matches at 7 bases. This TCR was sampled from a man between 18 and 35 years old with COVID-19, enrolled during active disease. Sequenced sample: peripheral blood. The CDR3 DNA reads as TGTGCCAGCAGGTCGCCAGGGGGTGTGAACACTGAAGCTTTCTTT. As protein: CASRSPGGVNTEAFF.